This entry lists 22 T cell receptor beta chains sequenced from one sample in a study of T cell changes during pregnancy in multiple sclerosis. Here immunoSEQ multiplex PCR was the method, and the copy in TCRdb shows in-frame clones only, minus some. This sample has some 10,000 clones, with 83% found just once. Sequencing used CD8+ T cells from peripheral blood mononuclear cells, obtained in the third trimester of pregnancy. These receptors all come from a female donor in good health, enrolled as a control in a pregnancy study.

This sequence joins TRBV10-3 and TRBJ2-1; 11 nucleotides match TRBD2. The J segment lost 0 bases and the V segment lost 6 bases, leaving 7 bases of the junction unmatched. The CDR3 sequence is 17 residues long. CDR1 is ENHRY, CDR2 SYGVKD, per germline. CDR3 sequence reads: CAISPGLAASSYNEQFF. CDR3 DNA: TGTGCCATCAGCCCGGGACTAGCGGCTAGCTCCTACAATGAGCAGTTCTTC.

This clone is judged medium-sized (0.01 to 0.1%). The chain recombines TRBV6-5 with TRBJ2-7; 11 bases agree with TRBD2. Germline assignment: CDR1 MNHEY and CDR2 SVGAGI. The CDR3 loop spans 15 amino acids. Losses at the gene ends were 6 bases for V and 0 bases for J; bases not matched to a gene: 4. The CDR3: CASSTTSGSSYEQYF. Written as DNA, the CDR3 is TGTGCCAGCAGCACCACTAGCGGGAGCTCCTACGAGCAGTACTTC.

This clone was recorded once. V usage is TRBV27 and J usage is TRBJ1-4, with D maybe TRBD1 (5 bases). This CDR3 has 14 amino acids. The V end was cut by 6 bases, the J end by 7 bases, with 15 bases between. The germline V gene has CDR1 MNHEY and CDR2 SMNVEV (reference sequence). Here the CDR3 reads CASRPEGESEKLFF. CDR3 DNA: TGTGCCAGCAGACCTGAAGGGGAAAGTGAAAAACTGTTTTTT. Supplemented by reference TRBV27 and TRBJ1-4, the full variable domain reads EAQVTQNPRYLITVTGKKLTVTCSQNMNHEYMSWYRQDPGLGLRQIYYSMNVEVTDKGDVPEGYKVSRKEKRNFPLILESPSPNQTSLYFCASRPEGESEKLFFGSGTQLSVL.

The chain has TRBV9 and TRBJ2-1; 9 nucleotides agree with TRBD2. J gave up 8 bases and V 5 bases, and 8 bases lay outside the gene matches. The CDR3 length is 14 residues. In germline, CDR1 is SGDLS, CDR2 YYNGEE. DNA of the CDR3: TGTGCCAGCAGTACCTTAGCGGGAGAGGATGAGCAGTTCTTC. Translation gives CASSTLAGEDEQFF.

The chain joins TRBV28 to TRBJ2-7; 8 bases are a match to TRBD1. The V gene end was trimmed by 8 bases and the J gene end by 5 bases; junction bases not matched to a gene: 14. The germline V gene has CDR1 MDHEN and CDR2 SYDVKM. The CDR3 runs to 15 residues. The CDR3 DNA reads TGTGCCAGCGCCAAGAGAGACAGGGGAGTCGACGAGCAGTACTTC. Protein: CASAKRDRGVDEQYF. Combining the CDR3 with reference TRBV28 and TRBJ2-7 gives the whole variable domain DVKVTQSSRYLVKRTGEKVFLECVQDMDHENMFWYRQDPGLGLRLIYFSYDVKMKEKGDIPEGYSVSREKKERFSLILESASTNQTSMYLCASAKRDRGVDEQYFGPGTRLTVT.

On this clone: At one of its ends the junction is not consistent with the germline gene, which may arise from a read error. This chain uses TRBV30 with TRBJ2-3; unclear D gene. This CDR3 is built from 14 residues. Germline CDR1 and CDR2: GTSNPN and SVGIG (reference sequence). Here the CDR3 DNA reads TGTGCCTGGAAAGTAGCCGCGAGCACAAATACGCAGTATTTT. Amino acids: CAWKVAASTNTQYF. The full variable domain, in which reference TRBV30 and TRBJ2-3 provide the parts outside the CDR3, is SQTIHQWPATLVQPVGSPLSLECTVEGTSNPNLYWYRQAAGRGLQLLFYSVGIGQISSEVPQNLSASRPQDRQFILSSKKLLLSDSGFYLCAWKVAASTNTQYFGPGTRLTVL.

This chain links TRBV7-3 with TRBJ2-5; 8 bases line up with TRBD2. With 3 bases clipped from V and 1 base from J, the junction kept 7 bases outside the gene matches. Germline-derived CDR1 and CDR2 are SGHTA and FQGTGA. This CDR3 has 16 residues. The DNA for the CDR3 is TGTGCCAGCAGCTTGGGAACTAGCGGCCTCCAAGAGACCCAGTACTTC. This gives the protein CASSLGTSGLQETQYF.

This chain joins TRBV7-2 and TRBJ1-1, with TRBD1 matching over 8 bases. Germline V gene lookup returns CDR1 SGHTA and CDR2 FQGNSA. The CDR3 consists of 14 residues. The V gene end was trimmed by 4 bases and the J gene end by 5 bases; junction bases not matched to a gene: 6. The CDR3 is CASSSGGAGTEAFF. CDR3 bases: TGTGCCAGCAGCTCAGGGGGCGCGGGGACTGAAGCTTTCTTT.

The rearrangement uses TRBV4-3 and TRBJ1-2; no definite D call. Germline lookup yields CDR1 LGHNA and CDR2 YSLEER. The length of the CDR3 is 17 residues. The V and J ends lost 0 bases and 4 bases respectively, with 18 bases between them. The CDR3 nucleotides read TGCGCCAGCAGCCAAGATCTCGAAAATACGGTCTTCTATGGCTACACCTTC. It specifies CASSQDLENTVFYGYTF.

The V gene is TRBV7-9, the J gene TRBJ2-1; 9 bases map to TRBD2. V dropped 4 bases and J dropped 6; count of bases not matched to a gene: 7. CDR1 is SEHNR, CDR2 FQNEAQ, per germline (reference sequence). The CDR3 extends over 15 amino acids. CDR3 bases: TGTGCCAGCAGCTCTACTAGCGGGCCCTCCAATGAGCAGTTCTTC. Protein: CASSSTSGPSNEQFF.

Only one count was recorded for this clone. The CDR3 nucleotides are TGTGCCACCAGCAGAGGGACAATGTCTGGAAACACCATATATTTT. This gives the protein CATSRGTMSGNTIYF. The chain links TRBV15 to TRBJ1-3; the D gene is possibly TRBD1 (5 bases). The CDR3 runs 15 residues. Germline lookup yields CDR1 LNHNV and CDR2 YYDKDF (reference sequence). Trimming took 1 base from V and 1 from J, leaving 8 bases between them.

A single count supports this clone. The chain uses TRBV29-1 and TRBJ2-1, with TRBD1 identical over 9 bases. The CDR3 length is 14 residues. The ends lost 4 bases at V and 5 bases at J; junction bases unmatched: 6. Germline V CDR1 and CDR2: SQVTM, ANQGSEA. The CDR3 region is CSVVGQGGNNEQFF. The CDR3 DNA reads as TGCAGCGTTGTGGGACAGGGTGGCAACAATGAGCAGTTCTTC.

The rearrangement uses TRBV4-1 and TRBJ2-3; 8 nucleotides match TRBD2. The CDR3 loop spans 19 amino acids. Trimming removed 0 bases from V and 2 bases from J; junction bases left unmatched: 13. Germline assignment: CDR1 MGHRA and CDR2 YSYEKL. The chain's CDR3 is CASSQDPAGGQVNTDTQYF. The DNA of the CDR3 is TGCGCCAGCAGCCAAGATCCGGCGGGGGGCCAGGTTAACACAGATACGCAGTATTTT.

This clone is labeled as medium-sized. One end of the junction varies from germline; a read error may be responsible. This rearrangement joins TRBV4-2 to TRBJ2-1; maybe TRBD1 (7 bases). Germline CDR1 and CDR2: LGHNA and YNFKEQ. This CDR3 contains 14 residues. Written as DNA, the CDR3 is TGTGCCAGCACCCAAGGCAGGGGGGACAATGAGCAGTTCTTC. Translating it yields CASTQGRGDNEQFF.

The chain recombines TRBV7-6 with TRBJ2-3; the match to TRBD1 covers 7 bases. Germline V gene data show CDR1 as SGHVS and CDR2 as FNYEAQ. The CDR3 is 15 residues long. The J segment lost 2 bases and the V segment lost 5 bases, leaving 7 bases of the junction unmatched. CDR3 loop: CASSEQGTYTDTQYF. The CDR3 region has the DNA TGTGCCAGCAGCGAACAGGGGACCTACACAGATACGCAGTATTTT.

The chain employs TRBV7-2 and TRBJ2-1; 7 nucleotides align to TRBD2. Germline V gene lookup returns CDR1 SGHTA and CDR2 FQGNSA. V dropped 3 bases and J dropped 1; count of bases not matched to a gene: 3. CDR3 length: 15 amino acids. DNA of the CDR3: TGTGCCAGCAGCTTCCTAGCGGAGTCCTACAATGAGCAGTTCTTC. This gives the protein CASSFLAESYNEQFF.

This chain joins TRBV27 and TRBJ1-4, with a possible D match to TRBD1 (5 bases). The V gene's germline CDR1 is MNHEY and CDR2 SMNVEV (reference sequence). The CDR3 consists of 14 residues. Trimming took 2 bases from V and 1 from J, leaving 5 bases between them. CDR3 DNA: TGTGCCAGCAGTTTAAGGGGAACTAATGAAAAACTGTTTTTT. This gives the protein CASSLRGTNEKLFF.

V gene TRBV6-4 combines with J gene TRBJ2-1; 12 positions agree with TRBD2. Germline V gives CDR1 MRHNA, CDR2 SNTAGT. The CDR3 contains 14 residues. With V trimmed by 2 bases and J by 7 bases, 0 bases remained unmatched. CDR3 in amino acids: CASSDGTSGNEQFF. CDR3 DNA: TGTGCCAGCAGTGACGGGACTAGCGGGAATGAGCAGTTCTTC.

The V call is TRBV11-2, the J call TRBJ2-5, with 10 positions matching TRBD2. The ends lost 5 bases at V and 3 bases at J; junction bases unmatched: 12. Germline CDR1 and CDR2: SGHAT and FQNNGV. This CDR3 region has 17 residues. The CDR3 reads CASSPWTSGNWKETQYF. The CDR3 DNA sequence: TGTGCCAGCAGCCCCTGGACTAGCGGTAATTGGAAAGAGACCCAGTACTTC.

This chain connects TRBV6-5 to TRBJ2-6, with D unresolved. The ends were cut back, 5 bases at V and 0 bases at J, with 8 bases in the middle. Germline assignment: CDR1 MNHEY and CDR2 SVGAGI. This CDR3 is built from 15 residues. The CDR3 region is CASSTQLSGANVLTF. CDR3 sequence (DNA): TGTGCCAGCAGTACGCAACTCTCTGGGGCCAACGTCCTGACTTTC.

This chain uses TRBV5-1 with TRBJ2-7; 9 bases are a match to TRBD2. The CDR3 is 14 amino acids. Germline V gene data show CDR1 as SGHRS and CDR2 as YFSETQ. The CDR3: CVQGLREGGYEQYF. Here the CDR3 DNA reads TGCGTTCAAGGTTTGCGGGAGGGGGGGTACGAGCAGTACTTC.

The J gene is TRBJ2-7, the V gene TRBV9, with TRBD2 identical over 9 bases. Germline V lookup: CDR1 SGDLS, CDR2 YYNGEE. The CDR3 length is 14 residues. J gave up 2 bases and V 2 bases, and 2 bases lay outside the gene matches. The CDR3 is CASSVTSGPYEQYF. The DNA of the CDR3 is TGTGCCAGCAGCGTGACTAGCGGTCCCTACGAGCAGTACTTC.